The source of this T cell receptor beta chain is a study of regulatory T cells in long-lasting Graves disease. Study overall: Patients with new Graves' disease had used antithyroid drugs below 3 months. General study findings and limits: Repertoires from persistent disease leaned toward TRBV28, TRBJ1-2 and TRBJ2-5. Thyroid tissue was not studied; only peripheral blood was.

Relying on iRepertoire HTBI primers and Arm-PCR of CDR3 regions, the team built TCR beta libraries. TCRdb ran MiXCR on the multiplex PCR reads and lists one entry per CDR3 protein. The table records about 240,000 distinct CDR3 sequences, 20% to 25% of them present only once. Trimming took 6 bases from V and 6 from J; bases not matched to a gene: 8. This CDR3 comprises 15 residues. CDR1 is ENHRY, CDR2 SYGVKD, per germline. The time point is: newly diagnosed GD, antithyroid drugs for less than 3 months. Preparation of the TCR library used RNA extracted from PBMCs. A word on this clonotype: Its antigen is not identified.

The clonotype comes from a female donor with Graves disease. The chain joins TRBV10-3 to TRBJ1-4; 9 nucleotides line up with TRBD1. The sample consisted of peripheral blood mononuclear cells (PBMCs), taken at new diagnosis, from a patient treated with antithyroid drugs. Here the CDR3 reads CAISPQGARDEKLFF. The CDR3 region has the DNA TGTGCCATCAGCCCACAGGGGGCGCGTGATGAAAAACTGTTTTTT.